Below are 28 T cell receptor beta chains sequenced from a single sample in a study of blood T cell repertoires in COVID-19. The method was immunoSEQ multiplex PCR; TCRdb's version includes in-frame clones alone and lacks a portion of them. The repertoire holds approximately 150,000 clones, with around 86% as singletons. Sequencing was done on a sample of peripheral blood. The source is a man aged 65 to 79 who had recovered from COVID-19.

The chain combines TRBV7-9 with TRBJ2-2, with a weak D call TRBD1 (6 bases). CDR1 is SEHNR and CDR2 is FQNEAQ in the germline V gene (reference sequence). V gave up 5 bases and J gave up 6 bases, with 19 bases separating them. The CDR3 covers 16 residues. The CDR3 DNA reads as TGTGCCAGCAGCCCGACACTGGACAGCCACGCCGGGGAGCTGTTTTTT. Its protein is CASSPTLDSHAGELFF.

This clone appeared once. The genes are TRBV10-3 and TRBJ2-7; D may be TRBD1 (6 bases). Germline CDR1 and CDR2: ENHRY and SYGVKD. V lost 7 bases, J lost 2 bases, and 21 bases lay in between. The CDR3 is 16 amino acids. CDR3 residues: CAIKEGLQGSTYEQYF. In nucleotides, the CDR3 is TGTGCCATCAAAGAAGGCCTACAGGGAAGTACCTACGAGCAGTACTTC.

This clone appeared a few times. The rearrangement joins TRBV29-1 to TRBJ2-6; D is ambiguous. The CDR3 has 12 residues. The V end lost 5 bases, the J end lost 8 bases, and 10 bases lay between the germline ends. CDR1 and CDR2 (germline): SQVTM, ANQGSEA. CDR3 in DNA: TGCAGCGTTTCAGATACGTCCAACGTCCTGACTTTC. This gives the protein CSVSDTSNVLTF.

This chain links TRBV20-1 with TRBJ1-5, with no clear D. The CDR3 is 11 amino acids. V shed 4 bases and J shed 7 bases, with 8 bases lying between them. Germline loops: CDR1 DFQATT, CDR2 SNEGSKA (reference sequence). For the CDR3, the DNA is TGCAGTGCTAAGCGGGGACAGCCCCAGCATTTT. Translating gives CSAKRGQPQHF.

The V and J genes are TRBV14 and TRBJ1-2; D is undetermined. The CDR3 totals 15 residues. V was shortened by 2 bases and J by 6 bases, with 16 bases between the two germline ends. The germline gives CDR1 SGHDN, CDR2 FVKESK. CDR3 in amino acids: CASSQLGSPGDGYTF. CDR3 DNA sequence: TGTGCCAGCAGCCAATTGGGTTCCCCGGGAGATGGCTACACCTTC. The full variable domain, its missing parts supplied by reference TRBV14 and TRBJ1-2, is EAGVTQFPSHSVIEKGQTVTLRCDPISGHDNLYWYRRVMGKEIKFLLHFVKESKQDESGMPNNRFLAERTGGTYSTLKVQPAELEDSGVYFCASSQLGSPGDGYTFGSGTRLTVV.

This clone was observed a few times. The sample carries other DNA sequences with the same CDR3. The chain has TRBV5-1 and TRBJ2-7; a weak D match, TRBD2 (6 bases). The V end was cut by 0 bases, the J end by 2 bases, with 9 bases between. Germline lookup yields CDR1 SGHRS and CDR2 YFSETQ. This CDR3 has 14 residues. The CDR3 nucleotides are TGCGCCAGCAGCTTGGCCGCGGGAACCTACGAGCAGTACTTC. Amino acids: CASSLAAGTYEQYF.

This chain links TRBV7-2 with TRBJ2-1; the D is unclear. The CDR3 has 13 amino acids. The ends were cut back, 5 bases at V and 5 bases at J, with 10 bases in the middle. CDR1 is SGHTA, CDR2 FQGNSA, per germline. The CDR3 DNA sequence: TGTGCCAGCAGCGCGCGACTGAACAATGAGCAGTTCTTC. Protein product: CASSARLNNEQFF. The variable domain in full, with the rest retrieved from reference TRBV7-2 and TRBJ2-1, is GAGVSQSPSNKVTEKGKDVELRCDPISGHTALYWYRQSLGQGLEFLIYFQGNSAPDKSGLPSDRFSAERTGGSVSTLTIQRTQQEDSAVYLCASSARLNNEQFFGPGTRLTVL.

The J gene is TRBJ2-6, the V gene TRBV19, with TRBD1 matching over 8 bases. V was clipped by 8 bases and J by 4 bases; unmatched bases: 16. This CDR3 has 18 residues. The germline CDR1 and CDR2 sequences are LNHDA and SQIVND (reference sequence). CDR3 loop: CASGLLGQGSSGANVLTF. CDR3 nucleotide sequence: TGTGCCAGTGGACTTCTCGGACAGGGAAGTTCCGGGGCCAACGTCCTGACTTTC.

The V call is TRBV7-2, the J call TRBJ2-1; 8 nucleotides align to TRBD2. This CDR3 comprises 16 residues. Germline lookup yields CDR1 SGHTA and CDR2 FQGNSA. V was pared by 8 bases and J by 0 bases, with 9 bases of the junction left unmatched. The CDR3 sequence is CASRPTGGPSYNEQFF. In DNA, the CDR3 is TGTGCCAGCCGCCCAACGGGAGGGCCCTCCTACAATGAGCAGTTCTTC.

The J gene is TRBJ2-3, the V gene TRBV9; D is ambiguous. This CDR3 is 17 amino acids long. CDR1 SGDLS and CDR2 YYNGEE come from the germline V gene. The germline V and J ends were trimmed by 3 bases and 1 base, with 18 bases remaining between them. CDR3 sequence: CASSAPLGFTGTDTQYF. As DNA, the CDR3 is TGTGCCAGCAGCGCTCCCCTAGGCTTCACTGGCACAGATACGCAGTATTTT. The full variable domain, in which reference TRBV9 and TRBJ2-3 provide the parts outside the CDR3, is DSGVTQTPKHLITATGQRVTLRCSPRSGDLSVYWYQQSLDQGLQFLIQYYNGEERAKGNILERFSAQQFPDLHSELNLSSLELGDSALYFCASSAPLGFTGTDTQYFGPGTRLTVL.

The rearrangement uses TRBV5-4 and TRBJ2-1, with D maybe TRBD1 (8 bases). CDR1 is SGHNT and CDR2 is YYREEE in the germline V gene (reference sequence). CDR3 length equals 13 residues. The germline V and J ends were trimmed by 0 bases and 12 bases, with 13 bases remaining between them. Here the CDR3 DNA reads TGTGCCAGCAGCTTGGCAGGGGGCGGGGGGCAGTTCTTC. It encodes CASSLAGGGGQFF. Looking up the rest from reference TRBV5-4 and TRBJ2-1 gives the full variable domain: ETGVTQSPTHLIKTRGQQVTLRCSSQSGHNTVSWYQQALGQGPQFIFQYYREEENGRGNFPPRFSGLQFPNYSSELNVNALELDDSALYLCASSLAGGGGQFFGPGTRLTVL.

This clone has just one count. The rearrangement joins TRBV6-2 or TRBV6-3 to TRBJ2-4; TRBD2 matches 13 bases. The CDR3 extends over 17 amino acids. The germline gives CDR1 MNHEY, CDR2 SVGEGT. Losses at the gene ends were 5 bases for V and 7 bases for J; bases not matched to a gene: 11. This CDR3 reads CASSRTGTSGMSNIQYF. CDR3 bases: TGTGCCAGCAGTCGGACCGGGACTAGCGGGATGTCGAACATTCAGTACTTC.

The chain employs TRBV7-9 and TRBJ1-1; 7 nucleotides agree with TRBD1. V shed 7 bases and J 3 bases; nucleotides not matched to a gene: 8. There are 14 residues in the CDR3. Germline CDR1 reads SEHNR; CDR2 reads FQNEAQ (reference sequence). The CDR3 DNA sequence: TGTGCCAGCAACTCACAGGGGACGGACACTGAAGCTTTCTTT. Translation: CASNSQGTDTEAFF.

V gene TRBV3-1 (or the pseudogene TRBV3-2) combines with J gene TRBJ1-1, with 7 bases lining up with TRBD1. The CDR3 has 14 residues. Germline CDR1 LGHDT, CDR2 YNNKEL (reference sequence). Losses at the gene ends were 4 bases for V and 4 bases for J; bases not matched to a gene: 6. CDR3 loop: CASSLTGLGTEAFF. For the CDR3, the DNA is TGTGCCAGCAGCCTGACAGGGTTGGGCACTGAAGCTTTCTTT.

The chain uses TRBV30 and TRBJ2-3, with 10 positions matching TRBD2. The junction had 5 bases not matched to a gene; V was cut back by 6 bases and J by 5 bases. Per the germline V gene, CDR1 is GTSNPN and CDR2 is SVGIG (reference sequence). The CDR3 spans 13 residues. The CDR3 sequence: CACSGGALDTQYF. For the CDR3, the DNA is TGTGCCTGCAGCGGGGGGGCGTTAGATACGCAGTATTTT.

The J gene is TRBJ2-5, the V gene TRBV28; 7 nucleotides line up with TRBD2. This CDR3 has 16 amino acids. The germline CDR1 and CDR2 sequences are MDHEN and SYDVKM. Trimming removed 8 bases from V and 5 bases from J; junction bases left unmatched: 17. This CDR3 is CASGRLTGGSIETQYF. The CDR3 DNA reads TGTGCCAGCGGGAGGTTAACTGGCGGGAGTATTGAGACCCAGTACTTC.

This clone was found many times. The gene calls are TRBV28 and TRBJ1-2; maybe TRBD1 (5 bases). Germline CDR1 MDHEN, CDR2 SYDVKM. The CDR3 covers 14 residues. Trimming removed 5 bases from V and 4 bases from J, with 14 bases in between. The CDR3 sequence is CASSPPDKFYGYTF. The CDR3 DNA is TGTGCCAGCAGTCCTCCGGACAAGTTCTATGGCTACACCTTC.

This clone was seen a handful of times. The CDR3 DNA reads as TGTGCCAGCCGACAGCCTTCTAATTCACCCCTCCACTTT. Translation gives CASRQPSNSPLHF. The genes are TRBV6-5 and TRBJ1-6; possible D gene TRBD1, 5 bases. Germline CDR1 is MNHEY and CDR2 is SVGAGI. The CDR3 spans 13 residues. Trimming pared 8 bases from V and 6 bases from J, leaving 11 bases between.

The V gene is TRBV7-2, the J gene TRBJ2-3; D ambiguous. Trimming shortened V by 3 bases and J by 0 bases, and 7 bases separated the two germline ends. The CDR3 is 14 residues long. Germline assignment: CDR1 SGHTA and CDR2 FQGNSA. The chain's CDR3 is CASSFYSSTDTQYF. The CDR3 coding sequence is TGTGCCAGCAGCTTCTACTCTAGCACAGATACGCAGTATTTT.

V usage is TRBV15 and J usage is TRBJ2-7, with D tentatively TRBD2 (5 bases). Germline loops: CDR1 LNHNV, CDR2 YYDKDF (reference sequence). V was shortened by 0 bases and J by 4 bases, with 10 bases between the two germline ends. CDR3 length: 14 amino acids. The CDR3 DNA reads TGTGCCACCAGCAGAGATAGATCGGGGTACGAGCAGTACTTC. It specifies CATSRDRSGYEQYF. Full variable domain (outside the CDR3, taken from reference TRBV15 and TRBJ2-7): DAMVIQNPRYQVTQFGKPVTLSCSQTLNHNVMYWYQQKSSQAPKLLFHYYDKDFNNEADTPDNFQSRRPNTSFCFLDIRSPGLGDTAMYLCATSRDRSGYEQYFGPGTRLTVT.

This chain links TRBV9 with TRBJ2-7; the match to TRBD2 covers 7 bases. V was clipped by 2 bases and J by 0 bases; unmatched bases: 5. CDR1 is SGDLS and CDR2 is YYNGEE in the germline V gene. CDR3 size: 15 residues. This chain's CDR3 is CASSVGGTASYEQYF. The CDR3 coding sequence is TGTGCCAGCAGCGTCGGGGGGACGGCCTCCTACGAGCAGTACTTC.

As to this clone: Other DNA sequences of this sample code for an identical CDR3. This chain joins TRBV5-1 and TRBJ2-7; TRBD2 matches 10 bases. Trimming at V came to 0 bases and at J to 3 bases, leaving 3 bases not matched to a gene. Looked up from germline, CDR1 is SGHRS and CDR2 is YFSETQ. This CDR3 contains 15 residues. The CDR3, as DNA: TGCGCCAGCAGCTTGGGGACTAGCGGAATCTACGAGCAGTACTTC. Translated, it gives CASSLGTSGIYEQYF.

The chain couples TRBV5-1 to TRBJ2-5, with 12 bases matching TRBD2. The junction had 20 bases not matched to a gene; V was cut back by 3 bases and J by 5 bases. The CDR3 loop spans 20 amino acids. CDR1 is SGHRS and CDR2 is YFSETQ in the germline V gene. CDR3 DNA sequence: TGCGCCAGCAGCTCGAGTCGACTAGCGGGAGAACGAGTGGGGTTTGAGACCCAGTACTTC. Translating it yields CASSSSRLAGERVGFETQYF.

This chain connects TRBV5-4 to TRBJ2-5, with 10 bases identical to TRBD1. The junction had 6 bases not matched to a gene; V was cut back by 5 bases and J by 5 bases. The CDR3 runs to 14 residues. Germline V gene sequence: CDR1 SGHNT, CDR2 YYREEE (reference sequence). The CDR3 loop reads CASSPGTGDETQYF. CDR3 in DNA: TGTGCCAGCAGTCCCGGGACAGGGGATGAGACCCAGTACTTC. Filled out from reference TRBV5-4 and TRBJ2-5, the complete variable domain reads ETGVTQSPTHLIKTRGQQVTLRCSSQSGHNTVSWYQQALGQGPQFIFQYYREEENGRGNFPPRFSGLQFPNYSSELNVNALELDDSALYLCASSPGTGDETQYFGPGTRLLVL.

Turning to this clone: Different DNA sequences within this sample yield the same CDR3. The chain is built from TRBV5-1 and TRBJ2-1; D is possibly TRBD1 (5 bases). Germline V gene lookup returns CDR1 SGHRS and CDR2 YFSETQ. There are 15 residues in the CDR3. V lost 0 bases, J lost 0 bases, and 7 bases lay in between. CDR3 sequence reads: CASSLGGGSYNEQFF. Written as DNA, the CDR3 is TGCGCCAGCAGCTTGGGGGGCGGCTCCTACAATGAGCAGTTCTTC.

This clone has just one count. The genes are TRBV12-2 and TRBJ1-6. TRBV12-2 is annotated as a pseudogene. This CDR3 has 17 amino acids. Here the CDR3 DNA reads TGTGCAAGTCGCTCTCTTGGGGGGAAGTCCTATAATTCACCCCTCCACTTT. This sequence encodes CASRSLGGKSYNSPLHF.

This clone is a singleton in its sample. The chain couples TRBV18 to TRBJ2-5, with TRBD1 matching 7 bases. With 3 bases clipped from V and 1 base from J, the junction kept 2 bases outside the gene matches. The CDR3 loop spans 14 amino acids. CDR1 is KGHSH and CDR2 is LQKENI in the germline V gene. The CDR3 spells CASSPTGTQETQYF. The CDR3 nucleotides read TGTGCCAGCTCACCGACAGGGACCCAAGAGACCCAGTACTTC.

The chain uses TRBV13 and TRBJ2-4, with D perhaps TRBD1 (5 bases). V was cut by 0 bases and J by 1 base, with 10 bases left in between. The germline V gene has CDR1 PRHDT and CDR2 FYEKMQ (reference sequence). The CDR3 totals 16 residues. This CDR3 reads CASSLGQGSAKNIQYF. The CDR3 DNA sequence: TGTGCCAGCAGCTTAGGCCAGGGTTCGGCCAAAAACATTCAGTACTTC.